This TCR beta chain is from a study of T cell changes during pregnancy in multiple sclerosis. V lost 2 bases to trimming and J lost 5 bases; unmatched junction nucleotides: 5. Germline V gene data show CDR1 as SGDLS and CDR2 as YYNGEE. The CDR3 is 14 residues long. The protocol was immunoSEQ multiplex PCR, while the TCRdb copy is restricted to in-frame clones and leaves out a portion. The sample includes about 57,000 clones, around 92% seen only once; the top ten take around 0.73%. Sequences were derived from CD4+ T cells from peripheral blood mononuclear cells, sampled in the third trimester of pregnancy. The sequence derives from a female donor with multiple sclerosis, enrolled in a pregnancy study. The chain has TRBV9 and TRBJ2-3, with TRBD2 matching over 7 bases. This chain's CDR3 is CASSVELAKDTQYF. Written as DNA, the CDR3 is TGTGCCAGCAGCGTGGAACTAGCGAAAGATACGCAGTATTTT.